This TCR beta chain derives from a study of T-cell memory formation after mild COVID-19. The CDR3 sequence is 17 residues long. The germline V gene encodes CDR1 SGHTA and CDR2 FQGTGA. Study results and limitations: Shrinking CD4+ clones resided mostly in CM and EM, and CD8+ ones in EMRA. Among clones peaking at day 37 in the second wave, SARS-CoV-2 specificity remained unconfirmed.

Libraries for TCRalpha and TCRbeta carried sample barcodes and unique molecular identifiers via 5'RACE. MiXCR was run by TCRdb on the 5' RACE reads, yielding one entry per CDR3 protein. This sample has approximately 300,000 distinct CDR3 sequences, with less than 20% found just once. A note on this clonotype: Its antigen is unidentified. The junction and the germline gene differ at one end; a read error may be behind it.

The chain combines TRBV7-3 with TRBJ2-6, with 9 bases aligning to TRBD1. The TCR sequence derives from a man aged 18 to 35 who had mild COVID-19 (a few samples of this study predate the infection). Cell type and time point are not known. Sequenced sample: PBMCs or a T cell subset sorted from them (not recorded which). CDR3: CASRLTGQGSGANVLTF. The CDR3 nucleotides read TGTGCCAGCAGATTAACGGGACAGGGCTCTGGGGCCAACGTCCTGACTTTC.